Here is one T cell receptor beta chain with its context. In its sample, this clonotype was seen many times. No antigen is known for it. Per-base quality was not reported, and no clone a single base away is much larger than it. This sample was included in a study of molecular identifiers for immune sequencing clone quantification listed by TCRdb under 2018. Turning to the overall study: For a replicate experiment, the RNA from either around 20,000 or 100,000 naive CD8 T cells was divided into five aliquots, and four of those aliquots went on to sequencing. CD8 T cells were used in a methods study to benchmark molecular-identifier clustering-based TCR repertoire sequencing (MIDCIRS) and TCR RNA copy counting. What the work shows at the level of the full study, not this receptor alone: Modeling indicated approximately 3 TCR RNA copies recovered per cell, compared with roughly 10 by digital PCR, which implies a capture efficiency of around 29%. Without barcode sub-clustering, chimeric consensus sequences inflated TCR diversity; chimeras reached as high as 47%. In CMV-specific effector cells, over 99% of molecules were held by clones above 20 RNA copies, whereas under 1% of molecules were held by such clones in naive cells. Even against a background of 850,000 to 1,000,000 naive CD8 T cells, spiked-in Jurkat TCR RNA amounting to a single cell's worth was reported to be detectable. The naive libraries included spiked-in Jurkat TCR RNA (about nine copies' worth), and this RNA is not part of the donor repertoire. Identical TCR molecules sharing a barcode could cause highly expanded clone sizes to be underestimated.

Libraries of naive CD8 T cells were built from about 19,000 to 1,100,000 sorted cells, with 10%, 30% or 50% of the purified RNA used. Naive CD8 T cells, defined as CD8+CD4-CCR7+CD45RA+, were FACS-sorted into RLT Plus buffer on a BD FACSAria II. To test detection sensitivity, Jurkat RNA equal to over nine TCR copies was added to samples of about 19,000-1,100,000 naive CD8 T cells. CD8 T cells were enriched using RosetteSep CD8+ T Cell Enrichment Cocktail and Ficoll-Paque, and the enriched cells then underwent ACK red cell lysis. The library was built by means of PCR. Sequenced using an Illumina HiSeq 4000. Preparation of bulk TCR libraries followed a previously described approach, with the TCR primers listed in Table S5. The Qiagen AllPrep DNA/RNA kit was used to purify total RNA. Before analysis, reads from multiple sequencing runs of one library were combined. In the original analysis: Reads were retained only if an exact TCR constant sequence was present, and the retained reads were trimmed to 150 nt and grouped according to their 12-nt molecular barcodes. Within each barcode group, reads were sub-clustered at a 15% Levenshtein threshold, and quality-weighted consensus sequences were built per RNA molecule. Non-functional sequences were discarded, and so were lower-count sequences lying one edit away from another sequence. On the basis of fitting two negative binomial distributions, barcode sub-clusters with fewer than 20% of the maximum read count were discarded. TCRdb reworked the public reads: Q25 trimming with fastp, MiXCR clone assembly, productive beta chains retained. A single entry per CDR3 protein holds the most common genes and DNA from its merged rows. In this record, the V and J calls reflect TCRdb's handling and not the investigators' own analysis. The sample records about 65,000 distinct CDR3 sequences, less than 20% of which are singletons. The top ten hold about 1.5% of the sample.

The CDR3 contains 16 residues, cysteine and phenylalanine counted. This entry keeps only the CDR3 DNA: 48 bases, framed from base 1. V lost 0 bases and J lost 3 bases, and the count of bases not matched to a germline gene is 7. The germline V gene supplies CDR1 MNHEY and CDR2 SVGEGT. The chain employs TRBV6-2 or TRBV6-3 and TRBJ1-1; 7 bases in the middle match TRBD1. This TCR was sampled from a human donor in good health. Some libraries in this study had Jurkat cell RNA spiked in. The sequenced sample was naive CD8+ T cells from blood, with Jurkat cell RNA spiked in. The sample's cell subset or site, from its label and the paper: FACS-sorted CD8+CD4-CCR7+CD45RA+ naive T cells. The CDR3 region has the sequence CASSYSGQRRDTEAFF. The nucleotides are TGTGCCAGCAGTTACTCGGGACAGAGAAGGGACACTGAAGCTTTCTTT.